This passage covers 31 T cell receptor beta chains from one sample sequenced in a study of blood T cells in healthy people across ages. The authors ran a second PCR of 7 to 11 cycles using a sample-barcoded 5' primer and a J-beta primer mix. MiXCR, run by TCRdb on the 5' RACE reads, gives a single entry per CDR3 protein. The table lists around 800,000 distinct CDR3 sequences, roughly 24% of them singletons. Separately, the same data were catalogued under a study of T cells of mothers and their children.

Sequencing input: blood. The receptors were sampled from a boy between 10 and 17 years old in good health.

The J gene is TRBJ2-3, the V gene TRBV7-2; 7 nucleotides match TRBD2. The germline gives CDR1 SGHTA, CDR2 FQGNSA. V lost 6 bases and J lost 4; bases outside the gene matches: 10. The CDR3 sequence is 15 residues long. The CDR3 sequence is CASSYTSGTSDTQYF. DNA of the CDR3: TGTGCCAGCAGTTATACAAGCGGGACTTCAGATACGCAGTATTTT. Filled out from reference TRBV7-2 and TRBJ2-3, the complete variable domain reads GAGVSQSPSNKVTEKGKDVELRCDPISGHTALYWYRQSLGQGLEFLIYFQGNSAPDKSGLPSDRFSAERTGGSVSTLTIQRTQQEDSAVYLCASSYTSGTSDTQYFGPGTRLTVL.

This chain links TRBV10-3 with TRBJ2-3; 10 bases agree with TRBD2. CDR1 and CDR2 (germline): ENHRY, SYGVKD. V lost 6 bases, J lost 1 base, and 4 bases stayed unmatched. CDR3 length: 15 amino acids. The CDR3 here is CAISPAGGRTDTQYF. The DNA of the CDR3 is TGTGCCATCAGCCCAGCGGGGGGGCGCACAGATACGCAGTATTTT.

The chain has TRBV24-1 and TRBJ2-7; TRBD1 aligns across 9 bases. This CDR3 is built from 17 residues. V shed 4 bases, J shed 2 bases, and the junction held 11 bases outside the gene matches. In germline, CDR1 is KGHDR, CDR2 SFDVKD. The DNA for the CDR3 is TGTGCCACCAGTGAATACATCCGGGACAGGGTGACCTACGAGCAGTACTTC. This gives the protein CATSEYIRDRVTYEQYF.

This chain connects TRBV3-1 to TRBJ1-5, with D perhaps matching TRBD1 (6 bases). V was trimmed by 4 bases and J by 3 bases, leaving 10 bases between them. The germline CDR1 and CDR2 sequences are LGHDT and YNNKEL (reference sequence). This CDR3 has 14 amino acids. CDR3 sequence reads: CASSPDRFNQPQHF. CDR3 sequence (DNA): TGTGCCAGCAGCCCGGACAGATTCAATCAGCCCCAGCATTTT.

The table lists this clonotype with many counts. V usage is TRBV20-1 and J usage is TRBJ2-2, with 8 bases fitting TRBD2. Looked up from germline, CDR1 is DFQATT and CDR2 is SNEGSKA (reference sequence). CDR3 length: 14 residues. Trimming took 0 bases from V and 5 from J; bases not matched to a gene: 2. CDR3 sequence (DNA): TGCAGTGCTAGAGATCTAGCGGGTACCGGGGAGCTGTTTTTT. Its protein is CSARDLAGTGELFF.

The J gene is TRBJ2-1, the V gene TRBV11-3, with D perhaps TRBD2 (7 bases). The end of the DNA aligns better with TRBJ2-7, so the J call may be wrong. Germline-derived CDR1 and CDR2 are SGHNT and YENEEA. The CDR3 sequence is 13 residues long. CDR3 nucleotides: TGTGCCAGCAGCGTCGGACTAGGGGGCGAGCAGTACTTC. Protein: CASSVGLGGEQYF.

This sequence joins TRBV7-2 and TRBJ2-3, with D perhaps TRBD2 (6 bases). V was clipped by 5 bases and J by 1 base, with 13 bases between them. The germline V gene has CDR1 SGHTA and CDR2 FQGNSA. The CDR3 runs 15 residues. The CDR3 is CASSKAAGRTDTQYF. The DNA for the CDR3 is TGTGCCAGCAGCAAAGCAGCGGGTCGCACAGATACGCAGTATTTT. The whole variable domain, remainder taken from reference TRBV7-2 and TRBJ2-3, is GAGVSQSPSNKVTEKGKDVELRCDPISGHTALYWYRQSLGQGLEFLIYFQGNSAPDKSGLPSDRFSAERTGGSVSTLTIQRTQQEDSAVYLCASSKAAGRTDTQYFGPGTRLTVL.

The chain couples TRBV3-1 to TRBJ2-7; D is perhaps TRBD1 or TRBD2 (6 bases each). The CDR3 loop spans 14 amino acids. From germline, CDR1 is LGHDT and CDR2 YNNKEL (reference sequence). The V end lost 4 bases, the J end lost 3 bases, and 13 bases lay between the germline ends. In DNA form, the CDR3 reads TGTGCCAGCAGCCCAAAAGGGGGGAGCTACGAGCAGTACTTC. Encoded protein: CASSPKGGSYEQYF.

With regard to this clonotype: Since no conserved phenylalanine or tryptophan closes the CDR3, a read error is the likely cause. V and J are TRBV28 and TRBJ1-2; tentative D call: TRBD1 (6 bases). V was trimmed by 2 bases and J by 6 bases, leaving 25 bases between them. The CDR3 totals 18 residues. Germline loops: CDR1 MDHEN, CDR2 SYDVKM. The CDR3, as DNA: TGTGCCAGCAGTTTAAGGACAGCCATCTTCTTCCTAGGGGATGGCTACACCCTC. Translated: CASSLRTAIFFLGDGYTL.

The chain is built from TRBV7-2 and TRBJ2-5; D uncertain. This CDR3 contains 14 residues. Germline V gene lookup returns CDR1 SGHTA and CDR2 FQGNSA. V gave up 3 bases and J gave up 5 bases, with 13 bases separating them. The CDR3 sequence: CASSFPEREETQYF. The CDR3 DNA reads TGTGCCAGCAGCTTTCCTGAACGCGAGGAGACCCAGTACTTC.

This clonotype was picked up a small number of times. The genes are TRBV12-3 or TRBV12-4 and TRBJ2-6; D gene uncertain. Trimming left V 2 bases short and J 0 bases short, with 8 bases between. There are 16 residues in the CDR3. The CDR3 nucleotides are TGTGCCAGCAGTTTAATGCCGGCCTCTGGGGCCAACGTCCTGACTTTC. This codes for CASSLMPASGANVLTF.

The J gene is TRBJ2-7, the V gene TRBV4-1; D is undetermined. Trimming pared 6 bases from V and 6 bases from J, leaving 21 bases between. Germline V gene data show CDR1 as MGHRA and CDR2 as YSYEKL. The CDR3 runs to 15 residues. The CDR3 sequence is CASSPSGEARCEQYF. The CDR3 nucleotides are TGCGCCAGCAGTCCTTCCGGAGAGGCAAGATGCGAGCAGTACTTC.

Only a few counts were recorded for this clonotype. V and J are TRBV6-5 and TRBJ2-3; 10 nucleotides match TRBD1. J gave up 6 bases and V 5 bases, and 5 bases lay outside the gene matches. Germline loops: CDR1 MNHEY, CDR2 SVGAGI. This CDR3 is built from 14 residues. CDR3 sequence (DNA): TGTGCCAGCAGTAGACAGGGGGCGGAGGATACGCAGTATTTT. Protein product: CASSRQGAEDTQYF.

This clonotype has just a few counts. The CDR3 coding sequence is TGTGCCAGCAGCCAAGAAGGAATTAGGGGTTCGGCTTTCTTT. It is translated as CASSQEGIRGSAFF. The chain joins TRBV3-1 to TRBJ1-1, with TRBD1 as a possible D gene (5 bases). Germline V gene lookup returns CDR1 LGHDT and CDR2 YNNKEL (reference sequence). The CDR3 sequence is 14 residues long. Deletions cut 0 bases from V and 11 bases from J, with 16 bases between.

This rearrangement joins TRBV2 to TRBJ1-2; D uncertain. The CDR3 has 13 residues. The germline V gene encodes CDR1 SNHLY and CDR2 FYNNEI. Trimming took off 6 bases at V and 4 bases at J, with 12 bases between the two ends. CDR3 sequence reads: CASSGERAYGYTF. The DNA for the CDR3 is TGTGCCAGCAGCGGGGAGAGAGCCTATGGCTACACCTTC. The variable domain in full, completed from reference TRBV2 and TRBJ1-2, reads EPEVTQTPSHQVTQMGQEVILRCVPISNHLYFYWYRQILGQKVEFLVSFYNNEISEKSEIFDDQFSVERPDGSNFTLKIRSTKLEDSAMYFCASSGERAYGYTFGSGTRLTVV.

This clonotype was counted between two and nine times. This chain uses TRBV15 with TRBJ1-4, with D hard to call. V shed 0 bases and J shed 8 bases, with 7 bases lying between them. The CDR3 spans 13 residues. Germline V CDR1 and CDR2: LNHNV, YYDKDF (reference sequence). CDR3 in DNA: TGTGCCACCAGCAGAGACAGGAGGGAAAAACTGTTTTTT. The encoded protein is CATSRDRREKLFF.

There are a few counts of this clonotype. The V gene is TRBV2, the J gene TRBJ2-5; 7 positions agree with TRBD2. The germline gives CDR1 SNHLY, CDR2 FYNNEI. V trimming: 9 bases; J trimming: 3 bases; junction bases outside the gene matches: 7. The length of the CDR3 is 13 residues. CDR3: CARRLAGEETQYF. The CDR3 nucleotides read TGTGCCAGACGGCTGGCGGGGGAAGAGACCCAGTACTTC.

The CDR3 region has the DNA TGTGCCAGCCTCCCCCCACAGGGGTTGAACACTGAAGCTTTCTTT. Translation gives CASLPPQGLNTEAFF. This rearrangement joins TRBV12-3 or TRBV12-4 to TRBJ1-1; 7 bases are shared with TRBD1. Trimming cost V 8 bases and J 0 bases; bases outside gene matches: 9. The CDR3 length is 15 residues.

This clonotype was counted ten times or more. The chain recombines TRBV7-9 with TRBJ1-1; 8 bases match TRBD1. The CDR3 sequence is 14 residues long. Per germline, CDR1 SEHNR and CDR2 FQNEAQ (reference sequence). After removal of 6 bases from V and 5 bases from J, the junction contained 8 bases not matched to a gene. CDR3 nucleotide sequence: TGTGCCAGCAGTCCTGGACAGGGAGGGACTGAAGCTTTCTTT. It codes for CASSPGQGGTEAFF.

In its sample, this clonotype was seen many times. CDR3 DNA sequence: TGTGCCAGCAGCCCCCGAACAGGGAACTATGGCTACACCTTC. It is translated as CASSPRTGNYGYTF. V gene TRBV27 combines with J gene TRBJ1-2; possible D gene TRBD1, 6 bases. Per the germline V gene, CDR1 is MNHEY and CDR2 is SMNVEV (reference sequence). V gave up 6 bases and J gave up 2 bases, with 13 bases separating them. This CDR3 comprises 14 residues.

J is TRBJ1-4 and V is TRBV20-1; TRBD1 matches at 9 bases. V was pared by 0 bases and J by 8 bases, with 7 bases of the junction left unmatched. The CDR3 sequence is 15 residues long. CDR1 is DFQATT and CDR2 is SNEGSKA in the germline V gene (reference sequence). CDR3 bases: TGCAGTGCTAGAGATCAGGGACAGGGAATCGAAAAACTGTTTTTT. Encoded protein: CSARDQGQGIEKLFF.

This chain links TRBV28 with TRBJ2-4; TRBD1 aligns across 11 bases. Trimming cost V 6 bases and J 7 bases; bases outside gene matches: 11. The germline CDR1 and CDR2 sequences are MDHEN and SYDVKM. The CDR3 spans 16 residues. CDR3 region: CASSLAGTGGWNIQYF. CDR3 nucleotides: TGTGCCAGCAGCTTGGCCGGGACAGGGGGATGGAACATTCAGTACTTC.

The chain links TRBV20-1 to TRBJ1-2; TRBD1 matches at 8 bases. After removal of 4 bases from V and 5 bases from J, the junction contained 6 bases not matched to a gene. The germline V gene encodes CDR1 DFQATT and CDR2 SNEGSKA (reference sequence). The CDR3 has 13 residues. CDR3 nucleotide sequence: TGCAGTGCTACCGGACAGGGTGTATATGGCTACACCTTC. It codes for CSATGQGVYGYTF.

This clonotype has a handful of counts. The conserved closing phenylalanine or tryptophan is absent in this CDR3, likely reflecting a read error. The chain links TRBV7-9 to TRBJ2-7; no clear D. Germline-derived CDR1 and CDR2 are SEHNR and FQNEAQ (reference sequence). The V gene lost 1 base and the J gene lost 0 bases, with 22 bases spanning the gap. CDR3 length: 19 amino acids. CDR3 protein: CASSLVGSAQGPYSYEQYL. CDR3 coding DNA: TGTGCCAGCAGCTTAGTCGGCAGCGCCCAAGGGCCCTACTCCTACGAGCAGTACCTC.

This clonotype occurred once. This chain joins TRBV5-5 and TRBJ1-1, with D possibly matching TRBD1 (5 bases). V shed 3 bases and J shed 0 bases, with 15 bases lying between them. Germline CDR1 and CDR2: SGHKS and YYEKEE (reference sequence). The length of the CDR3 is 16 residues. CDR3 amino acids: CASSSPTVLMNTEAFF. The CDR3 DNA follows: TGTGCCAGCAGCTCACCGACAGTTTTAATGAACACTGAAGCTTTCTTT. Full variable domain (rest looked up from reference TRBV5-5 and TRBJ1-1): DAGVTQSPTHLIKTRGQQVTLRCSPISGHKSVSWYQQVLGQGPQFIFQYYEKEERGRGNFPDRFSARQFPNYSSELNVNALLLGDSALYLCASSSPTVLMNTEAFFGQGTRLTVV.

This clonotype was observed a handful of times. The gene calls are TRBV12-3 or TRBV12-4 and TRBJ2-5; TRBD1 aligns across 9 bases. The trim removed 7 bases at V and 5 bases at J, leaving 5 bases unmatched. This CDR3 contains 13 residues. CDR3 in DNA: TGTGCCAGCACCTACAGGGGGCGGGAGACCCAGTACTTC. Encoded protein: CASTYRGRETQYF.

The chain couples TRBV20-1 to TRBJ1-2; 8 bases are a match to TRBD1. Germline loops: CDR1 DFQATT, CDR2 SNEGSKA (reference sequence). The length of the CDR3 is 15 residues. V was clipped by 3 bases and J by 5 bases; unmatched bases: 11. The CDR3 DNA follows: TGCAGTGCTAGGGACAGGGCCTCCGTACTTTATGGCTACACCTTC. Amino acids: CSARDRASVLYGYTF.

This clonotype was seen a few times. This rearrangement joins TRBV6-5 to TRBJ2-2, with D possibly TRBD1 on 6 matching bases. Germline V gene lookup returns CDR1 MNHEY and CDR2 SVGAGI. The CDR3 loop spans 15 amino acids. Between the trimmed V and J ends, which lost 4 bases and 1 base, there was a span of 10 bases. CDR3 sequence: CASSSPGQNTGELFF. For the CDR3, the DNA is TGTGCCAGCAGTTCCCCGGGACAGAACACCGGGGAGCTGTTTTTT.

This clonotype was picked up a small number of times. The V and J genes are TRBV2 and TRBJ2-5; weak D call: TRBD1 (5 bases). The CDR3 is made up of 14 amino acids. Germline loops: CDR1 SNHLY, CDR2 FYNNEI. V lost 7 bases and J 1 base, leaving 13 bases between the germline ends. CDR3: CASMGPGFQETQYF. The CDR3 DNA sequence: TGTGCCAGCATGGGCCCAGGGTTCCAAGAGACCCAGTACTTC.

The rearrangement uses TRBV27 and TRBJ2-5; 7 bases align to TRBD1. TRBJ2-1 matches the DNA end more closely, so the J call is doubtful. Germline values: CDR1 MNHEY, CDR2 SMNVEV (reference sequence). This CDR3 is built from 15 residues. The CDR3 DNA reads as TGTGCCAGCAGTCCCAGACAGGGTATACGCGATGAGCAGTTCTTC. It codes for CASSPRQGIRDEQFF.

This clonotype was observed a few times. The chain's CDR3 is CASSFRRPGANVLTF. CDR3 coding DNA: TGTGCCAGCAGTTTTCGGAGGCCTGGGGCCAACGTCCTGACTTTC. This rearrangement joins TRBV27 to TRBJ2-6, with D possibly being TRBD2 (5 bases). CDR1 is MNHEY, CDR2 SMNVEV, per germline (reference sequence). The CDR3 length is 15 residues. Trimming cost V 3 bases and J 2 bases, with 8 bases left between them.